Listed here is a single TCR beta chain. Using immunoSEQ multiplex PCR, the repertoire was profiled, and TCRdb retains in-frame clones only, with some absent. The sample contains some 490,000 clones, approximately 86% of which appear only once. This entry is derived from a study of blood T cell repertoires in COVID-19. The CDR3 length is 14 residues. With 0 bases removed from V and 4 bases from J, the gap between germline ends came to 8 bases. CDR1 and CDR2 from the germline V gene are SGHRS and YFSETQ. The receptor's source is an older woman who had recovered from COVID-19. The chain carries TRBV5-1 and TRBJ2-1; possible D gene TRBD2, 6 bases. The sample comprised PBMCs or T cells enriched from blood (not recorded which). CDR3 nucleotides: TGCGCCAGCAGCTTGGGCGGGGTATACAATGAGCAGTTCTTC. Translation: CASSLGGVYNEQFF.